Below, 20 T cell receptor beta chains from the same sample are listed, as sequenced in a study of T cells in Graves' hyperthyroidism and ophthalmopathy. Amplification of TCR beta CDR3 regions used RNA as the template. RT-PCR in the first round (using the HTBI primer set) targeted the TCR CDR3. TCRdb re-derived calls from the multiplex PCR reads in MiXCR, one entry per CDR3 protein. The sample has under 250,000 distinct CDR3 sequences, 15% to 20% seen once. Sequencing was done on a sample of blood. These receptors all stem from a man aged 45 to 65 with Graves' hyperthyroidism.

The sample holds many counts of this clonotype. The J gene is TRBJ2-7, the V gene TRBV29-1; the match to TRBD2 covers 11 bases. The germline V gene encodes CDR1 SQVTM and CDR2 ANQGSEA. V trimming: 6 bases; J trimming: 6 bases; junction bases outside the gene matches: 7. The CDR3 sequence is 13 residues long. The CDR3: CSVTFGLAGEQYF. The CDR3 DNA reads TGCAGCGTCACGTTCGGACTAGCGGGCGAGCAGTACTTC.

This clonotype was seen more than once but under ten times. CDR3 loop: CASSRAALKHEQYF. The CDR3 nucleotides read TGTGCCAGCAGCCGAGCGGCTTTGAAACACGAGCAGTACTTC. The rearrangement uses TRBV6-1 and TRBJ2-7; tentative D call: TRBD2 (5 bases). This CDR3 contains 14 residues. V was shortened by 6 bases and J by 5 bases, with 17 bases between the two germline ends. Germline V gives CDR1 MNHNS, CDR2 SASEGT.

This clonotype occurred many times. The CDR3 here is CSVVDLGQGVLRDTQYF. CDR3 coding DNA: TGCAGCGTTGTAGACCTCGGACAGGGGGTGTTGAGAGATACGCAGTATTTT. V usage is TRBV29-1 and J usage is TRBJ2-3; the match to TRBD1 covers 10 bases. The CDR3 length is 17 residues. V lost 4 bases and J lost 5; bases outside the gene matches: 15. Germline V gives CDR1 SQVTM, CDR2 ANQGSEA.

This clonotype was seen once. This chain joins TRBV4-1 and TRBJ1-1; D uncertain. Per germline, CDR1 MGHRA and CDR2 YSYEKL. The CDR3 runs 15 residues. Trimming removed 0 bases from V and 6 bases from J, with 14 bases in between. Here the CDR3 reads CASSQDLSRIPEAFF. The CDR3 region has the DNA TGCGCCAGCAGCCAAGATTTATCCAGGATCCCTGAAGCTTTCTTT.

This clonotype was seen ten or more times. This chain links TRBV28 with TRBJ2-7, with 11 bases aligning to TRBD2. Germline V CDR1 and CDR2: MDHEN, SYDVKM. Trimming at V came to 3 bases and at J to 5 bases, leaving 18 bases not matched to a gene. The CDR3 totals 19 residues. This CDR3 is CASSFPLASGRLKGDEQYF. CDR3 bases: TGTGCCAGCAGTTTTCCCTTGGCTAGCGGGAGGTTGAAAGGTGACGAGCAGTACTTC.

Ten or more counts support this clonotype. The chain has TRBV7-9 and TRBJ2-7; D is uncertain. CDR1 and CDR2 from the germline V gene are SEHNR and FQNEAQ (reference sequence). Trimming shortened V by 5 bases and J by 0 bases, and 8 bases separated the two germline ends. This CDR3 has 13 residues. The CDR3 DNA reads TGTGCCAGCAGCCCGAGGTCCTCCTACGAGCAGTACTTC. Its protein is CASSPRSSYEQYF.

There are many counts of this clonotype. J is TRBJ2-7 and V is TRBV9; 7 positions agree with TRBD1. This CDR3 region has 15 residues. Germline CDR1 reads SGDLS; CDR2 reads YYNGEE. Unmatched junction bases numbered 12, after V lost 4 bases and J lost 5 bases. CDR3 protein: CASSPPPGGGHEQYF. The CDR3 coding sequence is TGTGCCAGCAGCCCCCCCCCAGGGGGTGGGCACGAGCAGTACTTC.

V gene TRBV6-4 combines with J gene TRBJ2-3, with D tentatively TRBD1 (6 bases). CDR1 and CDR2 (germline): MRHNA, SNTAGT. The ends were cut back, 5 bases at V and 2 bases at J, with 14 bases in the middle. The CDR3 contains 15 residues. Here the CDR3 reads CASSYRVFDTDTQYF. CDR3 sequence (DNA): TGTGCCAGCAGTTACAGGGTTTTTGACACAGATACGCAGTATTTT.

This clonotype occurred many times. The CDR3 DNA reads TGTGCCAGCAGCCTCCAGGGGGTTCCGGCCAACGTCCTGACTTTC. This codes for CASSLQGVPANVLTF. This rearrangement joins TRBV7-3 to TRBJ2-6, with 7 bases that match TRBD1. This CDR3 comprises 15 residues. In germline, CDR1 is SGHTA, CDR2 FQGTGA. After removal of 5 bases from V and 6 bases from J, the junction contained 7 bases not matched to a gene.

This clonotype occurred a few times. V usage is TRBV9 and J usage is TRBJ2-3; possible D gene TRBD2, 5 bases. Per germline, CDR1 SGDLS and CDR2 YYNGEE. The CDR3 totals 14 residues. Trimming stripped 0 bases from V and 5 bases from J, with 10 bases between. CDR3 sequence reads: CASSVGREGDTQYF. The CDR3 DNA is TGTGCCAGCAGCGTAGGACGGGAAGGAGATACGCAGTATTTT.

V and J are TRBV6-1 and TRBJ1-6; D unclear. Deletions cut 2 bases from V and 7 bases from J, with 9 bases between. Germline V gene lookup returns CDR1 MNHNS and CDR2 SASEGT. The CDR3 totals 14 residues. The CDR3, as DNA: TGTGCCAGCAGTGAAAGGGCGGGAAATTCACCCCTCCACTTT. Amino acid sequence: CASSERAGNSPLHF.

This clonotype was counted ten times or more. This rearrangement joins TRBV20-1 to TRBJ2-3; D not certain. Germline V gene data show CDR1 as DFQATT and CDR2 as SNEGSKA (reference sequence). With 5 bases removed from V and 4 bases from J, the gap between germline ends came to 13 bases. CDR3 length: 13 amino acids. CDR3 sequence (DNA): TGCAGTGCTCCTTTTTCCCTCGCAGATACGCAGTATTTT. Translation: CSAPFSLADTQYF.

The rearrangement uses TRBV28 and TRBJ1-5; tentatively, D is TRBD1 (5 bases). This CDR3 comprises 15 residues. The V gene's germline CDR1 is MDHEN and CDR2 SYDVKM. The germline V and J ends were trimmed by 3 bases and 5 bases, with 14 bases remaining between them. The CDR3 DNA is TGTGCCAGCAGTTTCGGGGGATTAACTGATCAGCCCCAGCATTTT. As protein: CASSFGGLTDQPQHF. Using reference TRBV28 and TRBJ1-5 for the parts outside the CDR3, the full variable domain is DVKVTQSSRYLVKRTGEKVFLECVQDMDHENMFWYRQDPGLGLRLIYFSYDVKMKEKGDIPEGYSVSREKKERFSLILESASTNQTSMYLCASSFGGLTDQPQHFGDGTRLSIL.

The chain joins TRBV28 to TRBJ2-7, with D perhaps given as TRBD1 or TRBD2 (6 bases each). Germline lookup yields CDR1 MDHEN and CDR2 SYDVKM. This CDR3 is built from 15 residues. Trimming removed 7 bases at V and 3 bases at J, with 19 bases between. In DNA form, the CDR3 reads TGTGCCAGCACCACCTCTCCGGGGGCTGGCTACGAGCAGTACTTC. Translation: CASTTSPGAGYEQYF.

This CDR3 reads CASSQELAGRTDTQYF. In nucleotides, the CDR3 is TGTGCCAGCAGCCAAGAACTAGCGGGAAGAACAGATACGCAGTATTTT. J is TRBJ2-3 and V is TRBV4-2, with 10 bases fitting TRBD2. Germline V lookup: CDR1 LGHNA, CDR2 YNFKEQ. The junction had 3 bases not matched to a gene; V was cut back by 0 bases and J by 3 bases. The CDR3 is 16 residues long.

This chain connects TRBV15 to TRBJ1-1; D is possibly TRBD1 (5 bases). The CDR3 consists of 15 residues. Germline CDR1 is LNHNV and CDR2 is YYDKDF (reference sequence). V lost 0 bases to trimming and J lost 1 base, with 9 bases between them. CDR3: CATSRDSQGNTEAFF. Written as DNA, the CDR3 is TGTGCCACCAGCAGAGATTCGCAGGGGAACACTGAAGCTTTCTTT.

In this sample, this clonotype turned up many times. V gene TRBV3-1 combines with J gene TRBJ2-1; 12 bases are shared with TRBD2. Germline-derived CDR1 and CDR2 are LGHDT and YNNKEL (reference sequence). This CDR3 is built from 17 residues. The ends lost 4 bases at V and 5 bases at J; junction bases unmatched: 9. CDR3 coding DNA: TGTGCCAGCAGCCCGGGACTAGCGGGTTTACAACACAATGAGCAGTTCTTC. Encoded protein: CASSPGLAGLQHNEQFF.

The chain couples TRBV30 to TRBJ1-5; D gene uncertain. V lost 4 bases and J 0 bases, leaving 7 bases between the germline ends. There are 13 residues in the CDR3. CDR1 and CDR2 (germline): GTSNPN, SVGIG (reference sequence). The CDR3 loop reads CAWNPDSNQPQHF. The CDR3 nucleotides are TGTGCCTGGAATCCTGATAGCAATCAGCCCCAGCATTTT.

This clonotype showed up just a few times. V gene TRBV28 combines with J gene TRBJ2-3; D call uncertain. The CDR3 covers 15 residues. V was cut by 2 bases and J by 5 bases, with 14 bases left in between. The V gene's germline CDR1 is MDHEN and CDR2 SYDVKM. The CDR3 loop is CASSLETGMGDTQYF. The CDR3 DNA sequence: TGTGCCAGCAGTTTAGAAACGGGTATGGGAGATACGCAGTATTTT.

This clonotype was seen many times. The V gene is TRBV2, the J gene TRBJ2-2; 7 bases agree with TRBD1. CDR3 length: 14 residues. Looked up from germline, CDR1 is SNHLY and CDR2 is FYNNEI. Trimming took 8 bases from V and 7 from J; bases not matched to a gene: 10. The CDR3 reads CASRDRYFDGELFF. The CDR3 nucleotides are TGTGCCAGCCGGGACAGATATTTTGACGGGGAGCTGTTTTTT.